This T cell receptor beta chain was obtained from a study of blood T cell repertoires in COVID-19. V was shortened by 5 bases and J by 0 bases, with 3 bases between the two germline ends. The CDR3 is made up of 12 amino acids. The germline V gene has CDR1 SGHNT and CDR2 YENEEA. Assay: immunoSEQ multiplex PCR; the TCRdb copy retains only in-frame clones and omits some. The table has hundreds of thousands of clones, over 75% seen once. The receptor was derived from a man aged 45-60 years with active or convalescent COVID-19. The sample consisted of peripheral blood. The rearrangement links TRBV11-3 to TRBJ2-3; D is uncertain. The CDR3 DNA follows: TGTGCCAGCAGCCGTAGCACAGATACGCAGTATTTT. It encodes CASSRSTDTQYF.